A selection of T cell receptor beta chains follows, all from one sample in a study of T-cell memory formation after mild COVID-19. TCRdb re-analysed the 5' RACE reads in MiXCR, keeping a single row per CDR3 protein. The data hold around 300,000 distinct CDR3 sequences, with around 13% observed a single time. The material sequenced was PBMCs or a T cell subset sorted from them (not recorded which). The source is a young man who had mild COVID-19 (a few samples of this study predate the infection). Cell type and time point are not known. Each CDR3 is given with its conserved first and last residue. A D gene is named only where the DNA matches it firmly. For some rows the clone size is stated as once, few or many, or as a class when expanded; others skip it.

j_gene	abundance	v_gene	d_gene	CDR3aa	CDR3nt
TRBJ1-2	few	TRBV15	NA	CATSSRGAIYGYTF	TGTGCCACCAGCAGCCGAGGCGCAATCTATGGCTACACTTTC
TRBJ1-2	NA	TRBV5-1	NA	CASNIHGAVDYGYTF	TGCGCCAGCAACATACACGGGGCGGTAGACTATGGCTACACCTTC
TRBJ1-1	few	TRBV4-1	TRBD1	CASSQEGRGITEAFF	TGCGCCAGCAGCCAAGAGGGCAGGGGGATCACTGAAGCTTTCTTT
TRBJ2-3	NA	TRBV5-6	NA	CASSSPVRDRDTQYF	TGTGCCAGCAGCTCCCCGGTGAGAGACAGAGATACGCAGTATTTT
TRBJ1-5	NA	TRBV10-3	NA	CAISVIGDQPQHF	TGTGCCATCAGTGTGATTGGAGATCAGCCCCAGCATTTT
TRBJ1-4	NA	TRBV6-6	NA	CASSYQGYLDEKLFF	TGTGCCAGCAGTTATCAGGGCTATTTGGATGAAAAACTGTTTTTT
TRBJ1-2	NA	TRBV6-5	TRBD1	CASSYPGGSGGYTF	TGTGCCAGCAGTTACCCAGGGGGCAGTGGTGGCTACACCTTC
TRBJ2-2	few	TRBV5-1	TRBD1	CASSKGQGYGELFF	TGCGCCAGCAGCAAAGGACAGGGGTACGGGGAGCTGTTTTTT
TRBJ2-7	many	TRBV7-2	TRBD2	CASSFAGGREQYF	TGTGCCAGCAGCTTCGCGGGGGGGCGGGAGCAGTACTTC
TRBJ1-5	few	TRBV5-1	NA	CASSLTGSSNQPQHF	TGCGCCAGCAGCCTTACCGGGTCTAGCAATCAGCCCCAGCATTTT
TRBJ2-5	NA	TRBV4-3	NA	CASSQDYWEGAKETQYF	TGCGCCAGCAGCCAAGATTATTGGGAGGGGGCCAAAGAGACCCAGTACTTC
TRBJ1-1	few	TRBV18	NA	CASSPAGAIGGGTEAFF	TGTGCCAGCTCACCAGCAGGGGCGATTGGGGGAGGGACTGAAGCTTTCTTT
TRBJ1-1	NA	TRBV18	NA	CASSPPWGGGMNTEAFF	TGTGCCAGCTCACCACCTTGGGGGGGGGGGATGAACACTGAAGCTTTCTTT
TRBJ2-5	NA	TRBV5-1	TRBD1	CASSLGTGRRETQYF	TGCGCCAGCAGCTTGGGGACAGGGAGGAGAGAGACCCAGTACTTC
TRBJ2-5	NA	TRBV21-1	NA	CANIQGQETQYF	TGTGCCAACATTCAGGGGCAAGAGACCCAGTACTTC
TRBJ2-3	many	TRBV4-1	NA	CASSSDRGGIDTQYF	TGCGCCAGCAGTTCCGACAGGGGAGGGATAGATACGCAGTATTTT
TRBJ1-6	few	TRBV28	NA	CASSLTLSTLHF	TGTGCCAGCAGTTTAACCCTCTCTACCCTCCACTTT
TRBJ2-3	NA	TRBV5-1	NA	CASSLGVASGDTQYF	TGCGCCAGCAGCTTGGGGGTGGCATCCGGAGATACGCAGTATTTT
TRBJ2-2	few	TRBV11-2	NA	CASSLNAAGNTGELFF	TGTGCCAGCAGCTTAAACGCGGCGGGGAACACCGGGGAGCTGTTTTTT
TRBJ2-3	many	TRBV7-6	NA	CASSLASAGTDTQYF	TGTGCCAGCAGCTTAGCTTCCGCGGGGACAGATACGCAGTATTTT
TRBJ2-1	many	TRBV4-1	NA	CASSQEPWSGNNEQFF	TGCGCCAGCAGCCAAGAACCATGGTCAGGGAACAATGAGCAGTTCTTC
TRBJ1-3	once	TRBV12-3/TRBV12-4	NA	CASNPGNTIYF	TGTGCCAGCAATCCCGGAAACACCATATATTTT
TRBJ2-1	few	TRBV14	TRBD1	CASSFSGTGAIEQFF	TGTGCCAGCAGTTTTTCCGGGACAGGGGCGATTGAGCAGTTCTTC
TRBJ2-4	few	TRBV15	TRBD1	CASGTGGSNIQYF	TGTGCCTCTGGGACAGGGGGGTCTAACATTCAGTACTTC
TRBJ1-1	NA	TRBV30	NA	CAWSHGGVAEAFF	TGTGCCTGGAGTCACGGGGGGGTGGCTGAAGCTTTCTTT
TRBJ2-2	many	TRBV7-6	TRBD1	CASSSRDRDTGELFF	TGTGCCAGCAGCTCACGGGACAGGGACACCGGGGAGCTGTTTTTT
TRBJ1-2	NA	TRBV27	TRBD1	CASSPQGAGSGGYTF	TGTGCCAGCAGTCCACAGGGGGCCGGGTCGGGTGGCTACACCTTC
TRBJ2-1	NA	TRBV9	NA	CASSVGGALYNEQFF	TGTGCCAGCAGCGTAGGGGGGGCCCTCTACAATGAGCAGTTCTTC
TRBJ2-2	NA	TRBV18	NA	CASSPPARLTGELFF	TGTGCCAGCTCACCACCGGCGAGGCTCACCGGGGAGCTGTTTTTT
TRBJ2-7	NA	TRBV29-1	NA	CSVEKDSNYEQYF	TGCAGCGTTGAAAAGGACAGCAACTACGAGCAGTACTTC
TRBJ2-6	few	TRBV7-2	NA	CASSLVAWGANVLTF	TGTGCCAGCAGCTTAGTCGCTTGGGGGGCCAACGTCCTGACTTTC
TRBJ2-1	few	TRBV6-2/TRBV6-3	NA	CASSVAVVAPHNEQFF	TGTGCCAGCAGTGTAGCCGTAGTCGCTCCCCACAATGAGCAGTTCTTC
TRBJ2-1	many	TRBV7-2	NA	CASSLSLYNEQFF	TGTGCCAGCAGCTTATCTCTGTACAATGAGCAGTTCTTC
TRBJ2-1	NA	TRBV9	NA	CASSVEGGFPGNEQFF	TGTGCCAGCAGCGTAGAGGGTGGCTTCCCGGGTAATGAGCAGTTCTTC
TRBJ1-6	many	TRBV4-1	NA	CASSQAGNSPLHF	TGCGCCAGCAGCCAAGCTGGGAATTCACCCCTCCACTTT
TRBJ2-7	few	TRBV6-2/TRBV6-3	NA	CASRRQDLSEQYF	TGTGCCAGCCGGCGACAGGACCTGAGCGAGCAGTACTTC
TRBJ2-5	NA	TRBV5-1	NA	CASSLSSQGLYQETQYF	TGCGCCAGCAGCTTGTCTTCCCAGGGGTTGTACCAAGAGACCCAGTACTTC
TRBJ2-7	NA	TRBV12-3/TRBV12-4	TRBD2	CASSFLSGNLNHNSHEQYF	TGTGCCAGCAGTTTTCTTAGCGGGAATCTTAACCACAATTCCCACGAGCAGTACTTC
TRBJ1-4	NA	TRBV7-2	NA	CASSIEPKNEKLFF	TGTGCCAGCAGCATAGAACCAAAGAATGAAAAACTGTTTTTT
TRBJ2-3	many	TRBV4-1	NA	CASSLPPRAEDTQYF	TGCGCCAGCAGCCTCCCCCCGCGGGCAGAAGATACGCAGTATTTT
TRBJ2-1	few	TRBV3-1	TRBD2	CASSPRGTSYNEQFF	TGTGCCAGCAGCCCGCGGGGGACCTCCTACAATGAGCAGTTCTTC
TRBJ2-1	NA	TRBV27	NA	CASSFGGQYNERFF	TGTGCCAGCAGTTTCGGGGGCCAGTACAATGAGCGGTTCTTC
TRBJ2-1	NA	TRBV29-1	NA	CSVEDPGRPDDEQFF	TGCAGCGTTGAAGATCCGGGCAGGCCAGACGATGAGCAGTTCTTC
TRBJ2-7	NA	TRBV5-1	TRBD1	CASSLGTGVPYEQYF	TGCGCCAGCAGCTTGGGGACAGGGGTTCCCTACGAGCAGTACTTC
TRBJ2-1	few	TRBV18	TRBD2	CASSLTLAGSSYNEQFF	TGTGCCAGCTCACTAACACTAGCGGGGAGCTCCTACAATGAGCAGTTCTTC
TRBJ1-6	NA	TRBV28	TRBD1	CANRGSYNSPLHF	TGTGCAAACAGGGGGTCCTATAATTCACCCCTCCACTTT
TRBJ1-1	few	TRBV5-1	TRBD1	CASSLWTGGREAFF	TGCGCCAGCAGCTTGTGGACAGGGGGTCGTGAAGCTTTCTTT
TRBJ2-5	few	TRBV4-1	TRBD1	CASSPVWIGTGKETQYF	TGCGCCAGCAGCCCAGTGTGGATCGGGACAGGGAAAGAGACCCAGTACTTC
TRBJ2-7	few	TRBV20-1	TRBD1	CSARDAIGRQGKAYEQYF	TGCAGTGCTAGAGATGCCATAGGCCGACAGGGTAAGGCCTACGAGCAGTACTTC
TRBJ2-2	NA	TRBV12-3/TRBV12-4	NA	CASSLQGTTTGELFF	TGTGCCAGCAGTTTACAGGGGACCACCACCGGGGAGCTGTTTTTT
TRBJ1-2	few	TRBV4-1	TRBD1	CASSQAGGSYGYTF	TGCGCCAGCAGCCAAGCAGGGGGTAGCTATGGCTACACCTTC
TRBJ2-2	many	TRBV6-5	NA	CASSRQANTGELFF	TGTGCCAGCAGCCGACAGGCGAACACCGGGGAGCTGTTTTTT
TRBJ2-1	few	TRBV28	TRBD2	CASERGRYNEQFF	TGTGCCAGCGAGCGGGGGAGATACAATGAGCAGTTCTTC
TRBJ2-1	NA	TRBV6-5	TRBD2	CASIGLAGPYNEQFF	TGTGCCAGCATCGGACTAGCGGGCCCCTACAATGAGCAGTTCTTC
TRBJ1-1	many	TRBV2	NA	CASRANTEAFF	TGTGCCAGCAGGGCGAACACTGAAGCTTTCTTT
TRBJ2-7	NA	TRBV20-1	TRBD1	CSVGQGVSYEQYF	TGCAGTGTGGGACAGGGGGTTTCCTACGAGCAGTACTTC